This TCR beta chain was identified during a study of CD8 T cells in Susac syndrome. Turning to the study itself: Within the group of sequenced Susac syndrome patients, roughly six had active disease and eight were in remission. At the time of blood draw, patients with Susac syndrome were therapy-naive, receiving corticosteroids, or receiving intravenous immunoglobulin alone.

From blood CD8+ and CD4+ T cells, the TCR beta chain was sequenced. RNA in amounts of roughly 0.5 to 1 ug was reverse transcribed with random hexamers. TCRdb re-derived calls from the immunoSEQ multiplex PCR reads in MiXCR, one entry per CDR3 protein. The sample records some 250,000 distinct CDR3 sequences, almost 97% being singletons. This CDR3 comprises 13 residues. Trimming removed 7 bases from V and 6 bases from J, with 16 bases in between. The germline gives CDR1 SGHAT, CDR2 FQNNGV. The gene calls are TRBV11-2 and TRBJ2-7; maybe TRBD2 (7 bases). What was sequenced was CD4+ T cells from PBMCs. The sequence was obtained from a human donor with Susac syndrome. The CDR3: CASTFRGATEQYF. The CDR3 nucleotides read TGTGCCAGCACCTTCCGGGGGGCCACCGAGCAGTACTTC.